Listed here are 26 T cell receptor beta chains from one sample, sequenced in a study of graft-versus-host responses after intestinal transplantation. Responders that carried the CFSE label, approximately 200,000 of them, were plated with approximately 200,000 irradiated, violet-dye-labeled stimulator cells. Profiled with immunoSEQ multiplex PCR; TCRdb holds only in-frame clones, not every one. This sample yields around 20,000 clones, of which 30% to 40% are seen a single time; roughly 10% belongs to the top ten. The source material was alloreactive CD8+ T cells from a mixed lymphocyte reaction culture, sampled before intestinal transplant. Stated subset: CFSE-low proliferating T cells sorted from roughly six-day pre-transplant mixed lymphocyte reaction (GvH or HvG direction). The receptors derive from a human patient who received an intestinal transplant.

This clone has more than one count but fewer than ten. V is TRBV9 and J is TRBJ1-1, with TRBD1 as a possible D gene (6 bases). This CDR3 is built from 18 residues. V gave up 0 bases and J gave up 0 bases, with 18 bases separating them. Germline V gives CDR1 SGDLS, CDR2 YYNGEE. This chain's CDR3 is CASSVAAGGPNMNTEAFF. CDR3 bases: TGTGCCAGCAGCGTAGCGGCTGGGGGCCCTAACATGAACACTGAAGCTTTCTTT.

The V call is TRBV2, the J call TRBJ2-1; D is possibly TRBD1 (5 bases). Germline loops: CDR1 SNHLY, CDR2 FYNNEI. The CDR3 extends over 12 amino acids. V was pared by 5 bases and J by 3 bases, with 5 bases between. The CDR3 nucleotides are TGTGCCAGCAGTCAGGGCTACAATGAGCAGTTCTTC. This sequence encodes CASSQGYNEQFF.

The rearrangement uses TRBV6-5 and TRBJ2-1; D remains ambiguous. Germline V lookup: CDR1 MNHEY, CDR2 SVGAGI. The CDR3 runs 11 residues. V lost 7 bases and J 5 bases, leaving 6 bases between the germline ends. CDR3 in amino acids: CASKPDNEQFF. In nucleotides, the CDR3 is TGTGCCAGCAAGCCCGACAATGAGCAGTTCTTC.

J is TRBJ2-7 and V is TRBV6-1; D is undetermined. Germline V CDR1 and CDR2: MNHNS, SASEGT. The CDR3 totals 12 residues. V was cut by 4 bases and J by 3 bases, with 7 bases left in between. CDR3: CASSAQVYEQYF. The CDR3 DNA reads TGTGCCAGCAGTGCCCAGGTCTACGAGCAGTACTTC.

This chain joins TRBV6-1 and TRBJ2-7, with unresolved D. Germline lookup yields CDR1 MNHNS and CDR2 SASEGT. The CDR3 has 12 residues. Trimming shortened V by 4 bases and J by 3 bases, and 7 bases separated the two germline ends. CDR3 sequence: CASSASYYEQYF. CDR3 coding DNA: TGTGCCAGCAGTGCATCTTACTACGAGCAGTACTTC.

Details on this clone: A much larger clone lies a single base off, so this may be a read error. The CDR3 loop reads CASSQGETYYEQYF. The CDR3 DNA sequence: TGTGCCAGCAGCCAGGGCGAGACCTACTACGAGCAGTACTTC. V gene TRBV4-2 combines with J gene TRBJ2-7; no firm D call. The CDR3 runs to 14 residues. Between the trimmed V and J ends, which lost 3 bases and 3 bases, there was a span of 12 bases. Germline V gene lookup returns CDR1 LGHNA and CDR2 YNFKEQ.

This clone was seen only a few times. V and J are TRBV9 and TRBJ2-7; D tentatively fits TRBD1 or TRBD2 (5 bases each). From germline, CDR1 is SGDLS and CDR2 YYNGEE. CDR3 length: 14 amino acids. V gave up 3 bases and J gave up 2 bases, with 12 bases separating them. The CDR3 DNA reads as TGTGCCAGCAGCGGACGGGGCGAACCCTACGAGCAGTACTTC. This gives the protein CASSGRGEPYEQYF.

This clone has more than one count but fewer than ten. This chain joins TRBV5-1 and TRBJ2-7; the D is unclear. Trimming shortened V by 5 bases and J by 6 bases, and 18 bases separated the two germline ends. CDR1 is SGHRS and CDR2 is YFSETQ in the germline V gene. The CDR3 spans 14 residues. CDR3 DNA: TGCGCCAGCAGATGGGCCGTTTTCCGCCCCGAGCAGTACTTC. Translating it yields CASRWAVFRPEQYF.

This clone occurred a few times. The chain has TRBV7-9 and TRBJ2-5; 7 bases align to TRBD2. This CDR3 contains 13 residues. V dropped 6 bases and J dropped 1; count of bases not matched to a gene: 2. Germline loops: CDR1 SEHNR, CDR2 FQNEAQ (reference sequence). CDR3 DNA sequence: TGTGCCAGCAGGCCGGGAGGCCAAGAGACCCAGTACTTC. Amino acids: CASRPGGQETQYF.

The chain's CDR3 is CASSLSGTGAPPIDEKLFF. In nucleotides, the CDR3 is TGTGCCAGCAGCTTATCCGGGACAGGGGCCCCGCCGATAGACGAAAAACTGTTTTTT. This chain joins TRBV5-4 and TRBJ1-4; 10 bases map to TRBD1. Looked up from germline, CDR1 is SGHNT and CDR2 is YYREEE (reference sequence). Trimming at V came to 2 bases and at J to 8 bases, leaving 18 bases not matched to a gene. CDR3 size: 19 residues.

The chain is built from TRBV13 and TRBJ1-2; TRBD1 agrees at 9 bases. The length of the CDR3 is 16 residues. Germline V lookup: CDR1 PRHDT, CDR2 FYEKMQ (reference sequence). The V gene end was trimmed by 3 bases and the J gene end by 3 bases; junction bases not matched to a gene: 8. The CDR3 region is CASSLEGDRADYGYTF. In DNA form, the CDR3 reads TGTGCCAGCAGCTTGGAGGGGGACAGGGCGGACTATGGCTACACCTTC.

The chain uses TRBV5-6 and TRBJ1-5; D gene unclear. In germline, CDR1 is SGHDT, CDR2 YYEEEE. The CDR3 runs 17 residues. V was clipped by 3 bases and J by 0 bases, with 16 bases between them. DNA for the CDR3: TGTGCCAGCAGCTACCGACAAGCTGTATATAGCAATCAGCCCCAGCATTTT. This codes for CASSYRQAVYSNQPQHF.

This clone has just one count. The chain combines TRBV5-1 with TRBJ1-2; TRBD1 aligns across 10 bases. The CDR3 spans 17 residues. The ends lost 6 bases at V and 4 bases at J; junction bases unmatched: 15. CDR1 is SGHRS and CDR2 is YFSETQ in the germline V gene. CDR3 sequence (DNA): TGCGCCAGCAATTGGCGACCTAGACAGGGGGCGATCTATGGCTACACCTTC. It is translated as CASNWRPRQGAIYGYTF.

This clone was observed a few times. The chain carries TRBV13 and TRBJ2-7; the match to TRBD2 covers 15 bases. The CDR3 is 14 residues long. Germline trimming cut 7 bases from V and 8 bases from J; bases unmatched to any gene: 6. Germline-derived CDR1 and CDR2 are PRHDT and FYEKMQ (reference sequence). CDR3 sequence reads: CASTWTSGRGKQYF. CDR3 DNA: TGTGCCAGCACATGGACTAGCGGGAGGGGCAAGCAGTACTTC.

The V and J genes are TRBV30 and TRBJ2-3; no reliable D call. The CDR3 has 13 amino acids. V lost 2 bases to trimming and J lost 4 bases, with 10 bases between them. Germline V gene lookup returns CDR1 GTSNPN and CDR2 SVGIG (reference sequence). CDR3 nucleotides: TGTGCCTGGAGTTGGTTAGCCCCAGATACGCAGTATTTT. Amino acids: CAWSWLAPDTQYF. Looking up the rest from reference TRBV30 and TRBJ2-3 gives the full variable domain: SQTIHQWPATLVQPVGSPLSLECTVEGTSNPNLYWYRQAAGRGLQLLFYSVGIGQISSEVPQNLSASRPQDRQFILSSKKLLLSDSGFYLCAWSWLAPDTQYFGPGTRLTVL.

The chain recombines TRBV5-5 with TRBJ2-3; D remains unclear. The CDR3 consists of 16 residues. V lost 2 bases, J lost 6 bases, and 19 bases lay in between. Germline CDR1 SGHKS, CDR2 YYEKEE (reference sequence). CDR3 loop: CASSFIVAREADTQYF. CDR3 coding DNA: TGTGCCAGCAGCTTCATTGTTGCGAGAGAGGCCGATACGCAGTATTTT.

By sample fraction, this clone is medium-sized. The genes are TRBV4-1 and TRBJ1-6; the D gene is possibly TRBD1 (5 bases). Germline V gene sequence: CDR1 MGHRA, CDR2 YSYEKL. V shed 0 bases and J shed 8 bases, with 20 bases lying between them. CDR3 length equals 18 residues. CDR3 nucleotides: TGCGCCAGCAGCCAAGATGGCGTCGGGGGTTTAGGTTATTCACCCCTCCACTTT. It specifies CASSQDGVGGLGYSPLHF.

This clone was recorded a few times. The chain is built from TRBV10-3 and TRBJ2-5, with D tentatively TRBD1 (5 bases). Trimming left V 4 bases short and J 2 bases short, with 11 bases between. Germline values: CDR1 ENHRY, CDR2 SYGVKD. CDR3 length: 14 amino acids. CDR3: CAISGVGEQETQYF. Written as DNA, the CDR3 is TGTGCCATCAGTGGTGTAGGGGAACAAGAGACCCAGTACTTC.

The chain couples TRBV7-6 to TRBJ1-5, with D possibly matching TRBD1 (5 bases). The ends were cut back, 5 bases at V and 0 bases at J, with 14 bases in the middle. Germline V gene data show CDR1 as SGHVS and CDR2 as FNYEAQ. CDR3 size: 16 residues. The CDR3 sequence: CASSATPGLSNQPQHF. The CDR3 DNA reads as TGTGCCAGCAGCGCAACGCCGGGACTTAGCAATCAGCCCCAGCATTTT.

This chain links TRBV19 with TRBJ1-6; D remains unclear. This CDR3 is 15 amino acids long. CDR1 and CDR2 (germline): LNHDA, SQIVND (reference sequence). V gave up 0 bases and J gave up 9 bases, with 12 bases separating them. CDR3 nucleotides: TGTGCCAGTAGTATAGATCTTGGGCTAGGTTCACCCCTCCACTTT. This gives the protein CASSIDLGLGSPLHF. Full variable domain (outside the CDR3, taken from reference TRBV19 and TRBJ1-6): DGGITQSPKYLFRKEGQNVTLSCEQNLNHDAMYWYRQDPGQGLRLIYYSQIVNDFQKGDIAEGYSVSREKKESFPLTVTSAQKNPTAFYLCASSIDLGLGSPLHFGNGTRLTVT.

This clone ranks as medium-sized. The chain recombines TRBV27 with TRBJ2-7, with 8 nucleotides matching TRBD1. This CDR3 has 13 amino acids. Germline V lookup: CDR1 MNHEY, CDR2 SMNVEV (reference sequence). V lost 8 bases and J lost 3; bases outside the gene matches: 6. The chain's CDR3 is CASQRTGSYEQYF. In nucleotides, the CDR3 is TGTGCCAGCCAGAGGACAGGGAGCTACGAGCAGTACTTC.

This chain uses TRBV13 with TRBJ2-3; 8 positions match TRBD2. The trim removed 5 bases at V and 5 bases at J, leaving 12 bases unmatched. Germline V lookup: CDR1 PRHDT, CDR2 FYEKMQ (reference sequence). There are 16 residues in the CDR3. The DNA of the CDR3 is TGTGCCAGCAGCCCAACCGGGACTAGTAGGAGAGATACGCAGTATTTT. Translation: CASSPTGTSRRDTQYF.

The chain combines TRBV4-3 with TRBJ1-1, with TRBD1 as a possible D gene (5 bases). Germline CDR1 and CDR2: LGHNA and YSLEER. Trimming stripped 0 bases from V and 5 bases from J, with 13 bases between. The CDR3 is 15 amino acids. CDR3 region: CASSQDLPGLTEAFF. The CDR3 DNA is TGCGCCAGCAGCCAAGATCTTCCAGGGCTGACTGAAGCTTTCTTT.

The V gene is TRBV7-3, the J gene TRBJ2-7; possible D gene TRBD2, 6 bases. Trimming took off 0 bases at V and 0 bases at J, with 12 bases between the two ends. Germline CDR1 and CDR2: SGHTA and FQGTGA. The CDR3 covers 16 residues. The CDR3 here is CASSLTEGCCSYEQYF. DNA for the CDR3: TGTGCCAGCAGCTTAACGGAGGGGTGTTGCTCCTACGAGCAGTACTTC.

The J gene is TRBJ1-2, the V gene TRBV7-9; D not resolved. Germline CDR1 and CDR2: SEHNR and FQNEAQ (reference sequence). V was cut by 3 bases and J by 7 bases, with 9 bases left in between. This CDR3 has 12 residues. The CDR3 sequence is CASSLGSGGYTF. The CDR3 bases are TGTGCCAGCAGCTTGGGGTCGGGTGGCTACACCTTC.

CDR3 sequence: CASSADQMYQETQYF. DNA of the CDR3: TGTGCCAGCAGCGCCGACCAAATGTACCAAGAGACCCAGTACTTC. The chain has TRBV9 and TRBJ2-5; no firm D call. This CDR3 region has 15 residues. V lost 3 bases, J lost 0 bases, and 12 bases lay in between. Germline V gene sequence: CDR1 SGDLS, CDR2 YYNGEE.